Below are 2 T cell receptor beta chains sequenced from a single sample in a study of blood T cell repertoires in COVID-19. Repertoires were generated with immunoSEQ multiplex PCR, while TCRdb's copy carries only in-frame clones and drops some. The sample includes over 300,000 clones, more than 70% seen only once; the top ten take roughly 1.2%. Sequences were obtained from peripheral blood. Receptors were obtained from a man aged 40-49 years with acute or convalescent COVID-19.

The chain recombines TRBV5-5 with TRBJ2-5; tentative D call: TRBD1 (5 bases). V was trimmed by 4 bases and J by 4 bases, leaving 23 bases between them. Germline loops: CDR1 SGHKS, CDR2 YYEKEE (reference sequence). The CDR3 is 17 amino acids. The CDR3 here is CASSPSGPGLGPETQYF. Here the CDR3 DNA reads TGTGCCAGCAGCCCCTCTGGCCCAGGGTTGGGCCCAGAGACCCAGTACTTC.

The chain joins TRBV6-1 to TRBJ2-1, with 8 bases identical to TRBD2. Trimming cost V 0 bases and J 7 bases; bases outside gene matches: 5. The germline V gene has CDR1 MNHNS and CDR2 SASEGT. The CDR3 length is 15 residues. CDR3 in DNA: TGTGCCAGCAGTGAAGCGGGACTAGGCGAGAATGAGCAGTTCTTC. It is translated as CASSEAGLGENEQFF.